The 10 T cell receptor beta chains listed next were all sequenced from one sample in a study of blood T cells in healthy people across ages (dated by TCRdb to the mid-2010s). The library was obtained by 5' RACE. Sequencing was carried out with an Illumina HiSeq 2500. A second roughly 7 to 12 cycle PCR used a sample-barcoded 5' primer and a J-beta primer mix. The raw public data were reprocessed by TCRdb itself: fastp quality trimming at Q25, MiXCR clonotype calling, in-frame beta chains only. Under each unique CDR3 protein, matching rows form one entry showing the most common genes and DNA. This sample lists some 1,000,000 distinct CDR3 sequences; almost 25% were detected once. 0.65% to 0.95% of the sample goes to the ten largest clones. These same data were also listed under a study on T cells of mothers and their children.

Material: blood. These receptors all stem from a girl aged 2 to 9 in good health.

The rearrangement uses TRBV20-1 and TRBJ1-3, with D unresolved. The CDR3 extends over 14 amino acids. Germline assignment: CDR1 DFQATT and CDR2 SNEGSKA (reference sequence). With 0 bases removed from V and 0 bases from J, the gap between germline ends came to 6 bases. For the CDR3, the DNA is TGCAGTGCTAGAGATCAACTCTCTGGAAACACCATATATTTT. Its translation: CSARDQLSGNTIYF.

This clonotype was observed a handful of times. The chain recombines TRBV11-2 with TRBJ2-4; 9 nucleotides match TRBD2. CDR1 is SGHAT, CDR2 FQNNGV, per germline. The CDR3 is 17 amino acids. Losses at the gene ends were 5 bases for V and 0 bases for J; bases not matched to a gene: 8. The CDR3 loop reads CASSRALAGLAKNIQYF. CDR3 in DNA: TGTGCCAGCAGCCGGGCACTAGCGGGCCTAGCCAAAAACATTCAGTACTTC. The full variable domain, in which reference TRBV11-2 and TRBJ2-4 provide the parts outside the CDR3, is EAGVAQSPRYKIIEKRQSVAFWCNPISGHATLYWYQQILGQGPKLLIQFQNNGVVDDSQLPKDRFSAERLKGVDSTLKIQPAKLEDSAVYLCASSRALAGLAKNIQYFGAGTRLSVL.

This clonotype was observed a handful of times. The chain couples TRBV14 to TRBJ2-5; weak D call: TRBD1 (6 bases). The closer fit of TRBJ2-1 to the DNA end suggests the J call may be wrong. The length of the CDR3 is 14 residues. Germline V lookup: CDR1 SGHDN, CDR2 FVKESK. CDR3 region: CASSRTAASNEQFF. The CDR3 DNA follows: TGTGCCAGCAGCCGGACAGCTGCCTCTAATGAGCAGTTCTTC.

There are many counts of this clonotype. This chain uses TRBV12-3 or TRBV12-4 with TRBJ2-1, with a possible D match to TRBD2 (5 bases). This CDR3 contains 14 residues. V was pared by 6 bases and J by 0 bases, with 9 bases between. The CDR3 nucleotides read TGTGCCAGCAGAAGCGGAACCTCCTACAATGAGCAGTTCTTC. Its translation is CASRSGTSYNEQFF.

The chain couples TRBV3-1 to TRBJ2-7; no clear D. The CDR3 has 15 residues. Germline CDR1 reads LGHDT; CDR2 reads YNNKEL (reference sequence). V shed 1 base and J shed 6 bases, with 16 bases lying between them. The CDR3 DNA sequence: TGTGCCAGCAGCCAAGCGGCCGCCTCCCCCGGCGAGCAGTACTTC. Protein sequence: CASSQAAASPGEQYF.

The CDR3 sequence is CSATLLSGKNIQYF. The CDR3 bases are TGCAGTGCTACCCTCTTAAGTGGCAAAAACATTCAGTACTTC. The V call is TRBV20-1, the J call TRBJ2-4; D unclear. The CDR3 length is 14 residues. V was clipped by 4 bases and J by 3 bases, with 13 bases between them. Germline-derived CDR1 and CDR2 are DFQATT and SNEGSKA (reference sequence).

The table lists this clonotype with a count of one. The V and J genes are TRBV7-9 and TRBJ2-6; 7 nucleotides line up with TRBD1. J gave up 0 bases and V 5 bases, and 7 bases lay outside the gene matches. The CDR3 has 17 residues. From germline, CDR1 is SEHNR and CDR2 FQNEAQ (reference sequence). Written as DNA, the CDR3 is TGTGCCAGCAGCCGAGGGACAGCCTTCTCTGGGGCCAACGTCCTGACTTTC. Protein sequence: CASSRGTAFSGANVLTF.

The chain employs TRBV20-1 and TRBJ2-3; D is unclear. CDR1 DFQATT and CDR2 SNEGSKA come from the germline V gene (reference sequence). The CDR3 sequence is 14 residues long. Trimming removed 0 bases at V and 1 base at J, with 8 bases between. The CDR3: CSARDPRGTDTQYF. The DNA of the CDR3 is TGCAGTGCTAGAGACCCCCGCGGCACAGATACGCAGTATTTT.

This clonotype was counted once. V is TRBV5-1 and J is TRBJ1-6; TRBD1 aligns across 7 bases. Germline V gene data show CDR1 as SGHRS and CDR2 as YFSETQ. The V and J ends lost 0 bases and 7 bases, in that order; junction bases with no gene match: 10. The CDR3 is 17 residues long. The CDR3 region has the DNA TGCGCCAGCAGCTTGGGGCCAGTGGGACAGTCGAATTCACCCCTCCACTTT. This sequence encodes CASSLGPVGQSNSPLHF.

This clonotype was found a few times. The J gene is TRBJ1-4, the V gene TRBV12-3 or TRBV12-4, with D possibly matching TRBD1 (6 bases). The CDR3 runs 16 residues. The V gene lost 5 bases and the J gene lost 4 bases, with 17 bases spanning the gap. CDR3 loop: CASSPLDSLNNEKLFF. The CDR3 region has the DNA TGTGCCAGCAGTCCCCTGGACAGCCTGAATAATGAAAAACTGTTTTTT.